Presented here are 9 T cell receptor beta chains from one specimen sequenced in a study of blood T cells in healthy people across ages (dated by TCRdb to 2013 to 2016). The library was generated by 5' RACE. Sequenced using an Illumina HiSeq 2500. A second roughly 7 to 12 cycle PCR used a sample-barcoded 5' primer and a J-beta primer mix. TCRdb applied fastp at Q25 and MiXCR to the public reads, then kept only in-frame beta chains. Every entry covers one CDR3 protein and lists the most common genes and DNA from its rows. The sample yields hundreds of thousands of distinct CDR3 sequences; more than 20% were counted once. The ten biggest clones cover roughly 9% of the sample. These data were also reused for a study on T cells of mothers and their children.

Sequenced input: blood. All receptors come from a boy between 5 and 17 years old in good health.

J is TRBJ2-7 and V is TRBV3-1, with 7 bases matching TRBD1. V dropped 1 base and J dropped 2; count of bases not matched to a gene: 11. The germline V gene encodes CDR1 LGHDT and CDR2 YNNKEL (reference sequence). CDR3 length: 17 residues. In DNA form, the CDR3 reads TGTGCCAGCAGCCAAGCATTGAACCGGGACAGAACCTACGAGCAGTACTTC. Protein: CASSQALNRDRTYEQYF.

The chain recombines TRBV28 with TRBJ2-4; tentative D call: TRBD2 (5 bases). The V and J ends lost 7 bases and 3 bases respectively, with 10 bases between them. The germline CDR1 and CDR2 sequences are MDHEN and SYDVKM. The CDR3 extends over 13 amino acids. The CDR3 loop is CASISLGKNIQYF. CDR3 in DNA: TGTGCCAGCATCTCACTAGGCAAAAACATTCAGTACTTC.

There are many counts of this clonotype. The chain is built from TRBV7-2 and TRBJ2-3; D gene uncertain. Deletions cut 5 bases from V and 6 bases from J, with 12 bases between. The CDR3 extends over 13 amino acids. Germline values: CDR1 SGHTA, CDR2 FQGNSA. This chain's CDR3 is CASSLVPADTQYF. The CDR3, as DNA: TGTGCCAGCAGCCTCGTACCGGCGGATACGCAGTATTTT. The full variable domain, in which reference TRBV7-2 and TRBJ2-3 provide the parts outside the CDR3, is GAGVSQSPSNKVTEKGKDVELRCDPISGHTALYWYRQSLGQGLEFLIYFQGNSAPDKSGLPSDRFSAERTGGSVSTLTIQRTQQEDSAVYLCASSLVPADTQYFGPGTRLTVL.

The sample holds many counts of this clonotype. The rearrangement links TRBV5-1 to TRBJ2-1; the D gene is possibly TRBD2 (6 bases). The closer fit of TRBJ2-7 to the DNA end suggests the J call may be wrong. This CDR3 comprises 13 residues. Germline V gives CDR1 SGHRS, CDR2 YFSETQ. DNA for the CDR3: TGCGCCAGCAGCTTGGAGGGAGGCAAGGAGCAGTACTTC. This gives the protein CASSLEGGKEQYF.

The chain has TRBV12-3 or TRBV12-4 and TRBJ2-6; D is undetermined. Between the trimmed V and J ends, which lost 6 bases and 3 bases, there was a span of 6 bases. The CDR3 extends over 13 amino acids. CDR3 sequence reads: CASSPIGANVLTF. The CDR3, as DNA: TGTGCCAGCAGCCCGATTGGGGCCAACGTCCTGACTTTC.

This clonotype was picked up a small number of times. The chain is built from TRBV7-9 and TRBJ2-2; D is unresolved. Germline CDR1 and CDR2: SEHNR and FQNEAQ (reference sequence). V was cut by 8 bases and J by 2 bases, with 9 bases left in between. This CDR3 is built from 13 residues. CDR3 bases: TGTGCCAGCGTTTCCCTAAACACCGGGGAGCTGTTTTTT. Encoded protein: CASVSLNTGELFF.

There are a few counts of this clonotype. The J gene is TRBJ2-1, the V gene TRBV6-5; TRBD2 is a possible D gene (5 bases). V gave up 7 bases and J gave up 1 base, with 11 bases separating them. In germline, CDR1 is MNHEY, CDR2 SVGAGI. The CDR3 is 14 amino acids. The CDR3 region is CASKPGWSYNEQFF. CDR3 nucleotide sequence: TGTGCCAGCAAGCCGGGGTGGTCCTACAATGAGCAGTTCTTC.

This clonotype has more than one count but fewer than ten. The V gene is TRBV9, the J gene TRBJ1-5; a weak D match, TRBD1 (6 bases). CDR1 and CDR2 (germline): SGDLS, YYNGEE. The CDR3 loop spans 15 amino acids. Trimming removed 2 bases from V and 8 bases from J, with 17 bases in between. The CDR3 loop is CASSVGGAVMEPQHF. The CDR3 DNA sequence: TGTGCCAGCAGCGTTGGGGGGGCAGTAATGGAGCCCCAGCATTTT.

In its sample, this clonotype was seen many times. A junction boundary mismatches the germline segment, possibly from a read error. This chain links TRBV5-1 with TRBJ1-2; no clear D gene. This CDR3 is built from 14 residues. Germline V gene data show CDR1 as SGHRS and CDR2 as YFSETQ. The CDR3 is CASSLEGTAYGYTF. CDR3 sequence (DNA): TGTGCCAGCAGTTTAGAGGGTACCGCCTATGGCTACACCTTC.